The 16 T cell receptor beta chains in this list originate from one sample, sequenced in a study of blood T cells in healthy people across ages. A second PCR, run for about 7 to 11 cycles, used a sample-barcoded 5' primer plus a J-beta primer mix. TCRdb ran MiXCR on the 5' RACE reads and lists one entry per CDR3 protein. The sample has about 1.5 million distinct CDR3 sequences, about 42% seen once; the top ten hold just over 4%. The sample was blood. These receptors all come from a woman aged 18 to 35 in good health.

This clonotype turned up a few times. The chain employs TRBV20-1 and TRBJ1-2, with 11 bases identical to TRBD1. CDR1 is DFQATT, CDR2 SNEGSKA, per germline (reference sequence). CDR3 length equals 15 residues. V lost 6 bases, J lost 8 bases, and 14 bases stayed unmatched. For the CDR3, the DNA is TGCAGTGCCCGATTAATGGACAGGGGGCTCCGAGGCTACACCTTC. Translating gives CSARLMDRGLRGYTF.

The rearrangement joins TRBV15 to TRBJ2-4, with D unresolved. Trimming left V 0 bases short and J 9 bases short, with 15 bases between. This CDR3 is built from 15 residues. Germline V gene lookup returns CDR1 LNHNV and CDR2 YYDKDF (reference sequence). The CDR3 region is CATSRDFRSWGIQYF. In DNA form, the CDR3 reads TGTGCCACCAGCAGAGATTTTAGGTCGTGGGGCATTCAGTACTTC.

This sequence joins TRBV20-1 and TRBJ1-1; TRBD1 might be the D (6 bases). The CDR3 loop spans 13 amino acids. The germline V and J ends were trimmed by 2 bases and 6 bases, with 13 bases remaining between them. Germline CDR1 DFQATT, CDR2 SNEGSKA (reference sequence). The DNA of the CDR3 is TGCAGTGCTAGAAGAACAGGGTACCCTGAAGCTTTCTTT. Its translation is CSARRTGYPEAFF.

At least ten counts were recorded for this clonotype. The rearrangement links TRBV7-9 to TRBJ2-3, with 11 bases matching TRBD2. Per germline, CDR1 SEHNR and CDR2 FQNEAQ (reference sequence). V was clipped by 2 bases and J by 2 bases; unmatched bases: 3. The CDR3 totals 16 residues. The CDR3: CASSLIAGGFTDTQYF. The CDR3 DNA reads TGTGCCAGCAGCTTAATAGCGGGAGGGTTCACAGATACGCAGTATTTT.

This sequence joins TRBV5-6 and TRBJ2-1, with a weak D call TRBD2 (6 bases). The germline V gene encodes CDR1 SGHDT and CDR2 YYEEEE. Trimming removed 1 base at V and 0 bases at J, with 14 bases between. The CDR3 runs to 17 residues. DNA of the CDR3: TGTGCCAGCAGCTTGCTCCATAGCGGTTCCTCCTACAATGAGCAGTTCTTC. Translation gives CASSLLHSGSSYNEQFF.

This clonotype appeared many times. This CDR3 reads CASSPHSSEQFF. DNA of the CDR3: TGTGCCAGCAGCCCCCACTCCAGTGAGCAGTTCTTC. The V gene is TRBV7-8, the J gene TRBJ2-1; D uncertain. V dropped 5 bases and J dropped 9 bases, with 11 bases sitting between them. Per germline, CDR1 SGHVS and CDR2 FQNEAQ. The CDR3 is made up of 12 amino acids.

This rearrangement joins TRBV2 to TRBJ2-3, with D tentatively TRBD1 (5 bases). With 10 bases removed from V and 1 base from J, the gap between germline ends came to 15 bases. This CDR3 comprises 14 residues. Per germline, CDR1 SNHLY and CDR2 FYNNEI. CDR3 DNA sequence: TGTGCCAACATGAGTTGGGGCGGCACAGATACGCAGTATTTT. Its translation is CANMSWGGTDTQYF.

In its sample, this clonotype was seen a few times. This rearrangement joins TRBV12-3 or TRBV12-4 to TRBJ2-3; D possibly corresponds to TRBD2 (6 bases). This CDR3 contains 16 residues. V lost 3 bases and J 0 bases, leaving 13 bases between the germline ends. This CDR3 reads CASSFGSGHSTDTQYF. CDR3 DNA sequence: TGTGCCAGCAGTTTTGGGAGCGGGCATAGCACAGATACGCAGTATTTT.

With regard to this clonotype: The junction and the germline gene differ at one end; a read error may be behind it. V gene TRBV7-3 combines with J gene TRBJ2-5; D may be TRBD2 (6 bases). Germline V gene lookup returns CDR1 SGHTA and CDR2 FQGTGA. The CDR3 loop spans 16 amino acids. Written as DNA, the CDR3 is TGTGCCAGCACCTTAGTCTACGGACTAAAAACGGGTGAGCAGTACTTC. It yields the protein CASTLVYGLKTGEQYF.

This clonotype was counted only a few times. The V gene is TRBV2, the J gene TRBJ2-7; D ambiguous. The germline V and J ends were trimmed by 6 bases and 2 bases, with 11 bases remaining between them. The CDR3 covers 13 residues. Germline loops: CDR1 SNHLY, CDR2 FYNNEI. The CDR3, as DNA: TGTGCCAGCAGCCCAACCAAAACCTACGAGCAGTACTTC. Its translation is CASSPTKTYEQYF.

The V and J genes are TRBV20-1 and TRBJ2-5, with 13 nucleotides matching TRBD2. The V segment lost 0 bases and the J segment 1 base; nucleotides outside the gene matches: 8. The CDR3 sequence is 18 residues long. The germline gives CDR1 DFQATT, CDR2 SNEGSKA (reference sequence). CDR3 residues: CSARDWTSGSGLQETQYF. The DNA of the CDR3 is TGCAGTGCTAGAGATTGGACTAGCGGGAGTGGACTCCAAGAGACCCAGTACTTC.

The chain uses TRBV4-2 and TRBJ2-7; D gene ambiguous. The CDR3 consists of 16 residues. V was pared by 0 bases and J by 0 bases, with 12 bases between. Per germline, CDR1 LGHNA and CDR2 YNFKEQ. In nucleotides, the CDR3 is TGTGCCAGCAGCCAAGACTATACGGCAGGCTCCTACGAGCAGTACTTC. It yields the protein CASSQDYTAGSYEQYF.

This clonotype showed up just a few times. This rearrangement joins TRBV5-5 to TRBJ2-3; 11 nucleotides align to TRBD2. The CDR3 spans 18 residues. J gave up 1 base and V 1 base, and 8 bases lay outside the gene matches. Germline V lookup: CDR1 SGHKS, CDR2 YYEKEE (reference sequence). CDR3 DNA: TGTGCCAGCAGCTTGCCCACCGCGACTAGCGGGGGCACAGATACGCAGTATTTT. Translating it yields CASSLPTATSGGTDTQYF.

This chain links TRBV7-2 with TRBJ2-1; tentatively, D is TRBD2 (5 bases). The germline gives CDR1 SGHTA, CDR2 FQGNSA. Trimming left V 8 bases short and J 3 bases short, with 11 bases between. The CDR3 sequence is 13 residues long. This chain's CDR3 is CASCLRGYNEQFF. The DNA of the CDR3 is TGTGCCAGCTGCCTACGGGGCTACAATGAGCAGTTCTTC.

The rearrangement links TRBV29-1 to TRBJ2-5, with TRBD1 as a possible D gene (8 bases). The CDR3 runs 14 residues. Trimming took off 3 bases at V and 11 bases at J, with 22 bases between the two ends. Germline CDR1 SQVTM, CDR2 ANQGSEA. CDR3 loop: CSVDGERQGREQYF. The CDR3 DNA follows: TGCAGCGTTGACGGCGAAAGACAGGGGCGGGAGCAGTACTTC. Complete variable domain (other parts from reference TRBV29-1 and TRBJ2-5): SAVISQKPSRDICQRGTSLTIQCQVDSQVTMMFWYRQQPGQSLTLIATANQGSEATYESGFVIDKFPISRPNLTFSTLTVSNMSPEDSSIYLCSVDGERQGREQYFGPGTRLLVL.

In this sample, this clonotype turned up once. This sequence may be a read error, since a much larger clone differs from it by one base. The chain couples TRBV20-1 to TRBJ2-7; D ambiguous. Germline CDR1 is DFQATT and CDR2 is SNEGSKA (reference sequence). The ends were cut back, 3 bases at V and 7 bases at J, with 10 bases in the middle. The CDR3 sequence is 11 residues long. The CDR3 DNA sequence: TGCAGTGCTAGGGTTGCGCATGAGCAGTACTTC. Translation gives CSARVAHEQYF.